This T cell receptor beta chain was sequenced in a study of blood T cells in healthy people across ages. As for the study in general: Per two T cells, template switching captured roughly one barcoded beta molecule.

This clonotype was seen once. The second PCR ran roughly 6 to 11 cycles with a sample-barcoded 5' primer and J-beta primers. TCRdb independently ran MiXCR on the 5' RACE reads; one entry per CDR3 protein. Among some 1,500,000 distinct CDR3 sequences listed, 40% to 45% were seen once. Donors each provided 9.5 to 10 milliliters of peripheral blood. The CDR3 sequence is 13 residues long. The V end was cut by 7 bases, the J end by 10 bases, with 20 bases between. CDR1 DFQATT and CDR2 SNEGSKA come from the germline V gene (reference sequence). The V gene is TRBV20-1, the J gene TRBJ2-1; possibly TRBD1 for D (6 bases). This receptor was obtained from a young woman in good health. Sequencing used blood. CDR3 coding DNA: TGCAGTGTCCCAGCCGGGACACTCTACGAGCAGTTCTTC. Residues: CSVPAGTLYEQFF.